Shown below are 23 T cell receptor beta chains from a single sample sequenced in a study of T cell responses to AZD1222 COVID-19 vaccine. The table came from immunoSEQ multiplex PCR; TCRdb's copy has only in-frame clones and leaves some out. The sample consists of around 190,000 clones, around 94% of them appearing once. The starting material was peripheral blood, obtained on day 0 of AZD1222 vaccination. These TCRs come from an adult in good health.

The chain links TRBV7-3 to TRBJ2-2; TRBD2 agrees at 14 bases. There are 18 residues in the CDR3. Germline V gives CDR1 SGHTA, CDR2 FQGTGA. J gave up 2 bases and V 5 bases, and 7 bases lay outside the gene matches. The CDR3 coding sequence is TGTGCCAGCAGCGTTACGGGACTAGCGGGGGCCAACACCGGGGAGCTGTTTTTT. It yields the protein CASSVTGLAGANTGELFF.

The chain carries TRBV5-1 and TRBJ2-1; TRBD2 matches 12 bases. Losses at the gene ends were 3 bases for V and 5 bases for J; bases not matched to a gene: 6. The CDR3 totals 16 residues. Germline V gene sequence: CDR1 SGHRS, CDR2 YFSETQ. The CDR3 loop reads CASSSPTSGGNNEQFF. In DNA form, the CDR3 reads TGCGCCAGCAGCTCTCCCACTAGCGGGGGGAACAATGAGCAGTTCTTC.

The V and J genes are TRBV14 and TRBJ1-2, with D possibly being TRBD1 (5 bases). Germline loops: CDR1 SGHDN, CDR2 FVKESK. Trimming pared 1 base from V and 4 bases from J, leaving 13 bases between. The CDR3 length is 15 residues. The CDR3: CASSQARRGFYGYTF. CDR3 nucleotide sequence: TGTGCCAGCAGCCAAGCCAGGAGGGGTTTCTATGGCTACACCTTC.

This clone was seen a single time. The CDR3, as DNA: TGTGCCAGCAGTACCCCTCCAGGTCTCAATCAGCCCCAGCATTTT. It yields the protein CASSTPPGLNQPQHF. J is TRBJ1-5 and V is TRBV6-2 or TRBV6-3; D unresolved. The CDR3 is 15 amino acids. CDR1 is MNHEY, CDR2 SVGEGT, per germline. V was trimmed by 5 bases and J by 3 bases, leaving 14 bases between them.

In DNA form, the CDR3 reads TGTGCCAGCAGTTTCCTGACAGGCTCCGGGGAGCTGTTTTTT. Residues: CASSFLTGSGELFF. The chain joins TRBV25-1 to TRBJ2-2; D perhaps matches TRBD1 (6 bases). Germline loops: CDR1 MGHDK, CDR2 SYGVNS. V gave up 5 bases and J gave up 6 bases, with 13 bases separating them. The CDR3 has 14 amino acids.

V is TRBV7-3 and J is TRBJ1-6; D possibly corresponds to TRBD1 (5 bases). The V end lost 3 bases, the J end lost 10 bases, and 10 bases lay between the germline ends. This CDR3 region has 13 residues. Germline V CDR1 and CDR2: SGHTA, FQGTGA. CDR3 nucleotide sequence: TGTGCCAGCAGCTTGGGGGAGGGGTCACCCCTCCACTTT. It is translated as CASSLGEGSPLHF.

This chain joins TRBV10-2 and TRBJ1-5; 9 bases match TRBD1. The germline CDR1 and CDR2 sequences are WSHSY and SAAADI. There are 17 residues in the CDR3. V shed 5 bases, J shed 0 bases, and the junction held 8 bases outside the gene matches. The CDR3 sequence is CASSNTGGGGSNQPQHF. DNA of the CDR3: TGCGCCAGCAGTAACACAGGGGGCGGCGGTAGCAATCAGCCCCAGCATTTT.

The chain is built from TRBV18 and TRBJ2-1; no reliable D call. Trimming removed 6 bases at V and 10 bases at J, with 10 bases between. The CDR3 is 11 residues long. CDR1 is KGHSH, CDR2 LQKENI, per germline. This chain's CDR3 is CASSLDVEQFF. CDR3 in DNA: TGTGCCAGCTCTCTAGACGTGGAGCAGTTCTTC.

The chain uses TRBV27 and TRBJ1-4; D is ambiguous. The CDR3 loop spans 18 amino acids. V lost 6 bases to trimming and J lost 2 bases, with 22 bases between them. Germline CDR1 reads MNHEY; CDR2 reads SMNVEV (reference sequence). The CDR3 sequence is CASSFTYPPLLTNEKLFF. CDR3 coding DNA: TGTGCCAGCAGCTTCACTTATCCCCCTCTTCTCACTAATGAAAAACTGTTTTTT.

V and J are TRBV29-1 and TRBJ2-6; no clear D. Per the germline V gene, CDR1 is SQVTM and CDR2 is ANQGSEA. The CDR3 consists of 14 residues. Trimming took 4 bases from V and 0 from J, leaving 7 bases between them. The CDR3 sequence is CSVVPSSGANVLTF. The CDR3 bases are TGCAGCGTTGTTCCGAGCTCTGGGGCCAACGTCCTGACTTTC.

The chain carries TRBV2 and TRBJ1-2, with TRBD1 matching 8 bases. Looked up from germline, CDR1 is SNHLY and CDR2 is FYNNEI. With 8 bases clipped from V and 5 bases from J, the junction kept 7 bases outside the gene matches. The CDR3 spans 13 residues. The CDR3 loop is CASRQGADYGYTF. The CDR3 nucleotides read TGTGCCAGCCGGCAGGGGGCAGATTATGGCTACACCTTC.

The gene calls are TRBV6-6 and TRBJ2-2, with D tentatively TRBD1 or TRBD2 (5 bases each). Per germline, CDR1 MNHNY and CDR2 SVGAGI (reference sequence). There are 15 residues in the CDR3. The V end was cut by 3 bases, the J end by 4 bases, with 12 bases between. The CDR3 region is CASSYLRGPTGELFF. CDR3 coding DNA: TGTGCCAGCAGTTATTTGAGGGGACCCACCGGGGAGCTGTTTTTT.

The V call is TRBV5-1, the J call TRBJ2-3; a weak D match, TRBD2 (6 bases). V was pared by 5 bases and J by 2 bases, with 15 bases between. The germline gives CDR1 SGHRS, CDR2 YFSETQ. This CDR3 is built from 15 residues. The CDR3 coding sequence is TGCGCCAGCAGGGAGGGGATAGAATCCACAGATACGCAGTATTTT. Its protein product is CASREGIESTDTQYF.

V and J are TRBV5-5 and TRBJ1-1; D may be TRBD1 (6 bases). The CDR3 is 12 residues long. Germline values: CDR1 SGHKS, CDR2 YYEKEE (reference sequence). V was shortened by 5 bases and J by 5 bases, with 10 bases between the two germline ends. CDR3 bases: TGTGCCAGCAGTCCCGGACAGACTGAAGCTTTCTTT. Its translation is CASSPGQTEAFF.

V is TRBV15 and J is TRBJ2-7; 10 nucleotides agree with TRBD1. This CDR3 is built from 14 residues. Germline CDR1 LNHNV, CDR2 YYDKDF (reference sequence). The ends lost 7 bases at V and 0 bases at J; junction bases unmatched: 3. CDR3 in DNA: TGTGCCACCACTAGGGACAGGGGCTCCTACGAGCAGTACTTC. Its protein is CATTRDRGSYEQYF.

The chain links TRBV9 to TRBJ2-2; a weak D match, TRBD2 (6 bases). Trimming pared 0 bases from V and 1 base from J, leaving 7 bases between. There are 15 residues in the CDR3. CDR1 and CDR2 (germline): SGDLS, YYNGEE. The CDR3 loop is CASSVGGENTGELFF. The CDR3 DNA reads TGTGCCAGCAGCGTAGGGGGGGAGAACACCGGGGAGCTGTTTTTT.

This clone was observed a handful of times. This chain joins TRBV4-2 and TRBJ1-4; TRBD1 might be the D (6 bases). The ends were cut back, 4 bases at V and 7 bases at J, with 16 bases in the middle. CDR3 length: 15 residues. Germline lookup yields CDR1 LGHNA and CDR2 YNFKEQ. CDR3 sequence: CASSPSGVLTEKLFF. The DNA of the CDR3 is TGTGCCAGCAGCCCCTCAGGGGTACTGACTGAAAAACTGTTTTTT.

The chain recombines TRBV29-1 with TRBJ2-2; D not certain. V was clipped by 7 bases and J by 7 bases, with 13 bases between them. From germline, CDR1 is SQVTM and CDR2 ANQGSEA. This CDR3 has 12 amino acids. The DNA of the CDR3 is TGCAGCGCCGCCCCGTTGAGCGGGGAGCTGTTTTTT. Amino acids: CSAAPLSGELFF.

This chain joins TRBV3-1 (or the pseudogene TRBV3-2) and TRBJ1-2; 10 bases fit TRBD1. The CDR3 loop spans 14 amino acids. Germline V gene sequence: CDR1 LGHDT, CDR2 YNNKEL (reference sequence). Trimming cost V 4 bases and J 3 bases; bases outside gene matches: 2. The DNA for the CDR3 is TGTGCCAGCAGCCGGGGGACAGGGGACTATGGCTACACCTTC. Protein: CASSRGTGDYGYTF.

The genes are TRBV3-1 (or the pseudogene TRBV3-2) and TRBJ2-5; 10 bases are shared with TRBD2. The trim removed 2 bases at V and 5 bases at J, leaving 11 bases unmatched. The CDR3 runs 17 residues. Germline CDR1 and CDR2: LGHDT and YNNKEL (reference sequence). The CDR3 protein is CASSQFPPGLASETQYF. CDR3 nucleotides: TGTGCCAGCAGCCAATTTCCACCGGGACTAGCGAGCGAGACCCAGTACTTC.

The CDR3 reads CASSSYGYTF. The CDR3 bases are TGTGCCAGCAGTTCCTACGGCTACACCTTC. This chain links TRBV28 with TRBJ1-2; no clear D gene. V was trimmed by 4 bases and J by 8 bases, leaving 5 bases between them. CDR1 MDHEN and CDR2 SYDVKM come from the germline V gene. The CDR3 has 10 amino acids.

This chain uses TRBV4-2 with TRBJ1-1, with D perhaps matching TRBD1 (5 bases). Germline V gene sequence: CDR1 LGHNA, CDR2 YNFKEQ. The CDR3 is 15 amino acids. Trimming left V 3 bases short and J 4 bases short, with 15 bases between. The chain's CDR3 is CASSQDPGSGTEAFF. Here the CDR3 DNA reads TGTGCCAGCAGCCAGGACCCAGGGTCGGGCACTGAAGCTTTCTTT.

This clone is classed as medium-sized. The V and J genes are TRBV27 and TRBJ2-2; D is undetermined. Between the trimmed V and J ends, which lost 7 bases and 3 bases, there was a span of 6 bases. The CDR3 contains 12 residues. Germline lookup yields CDR1 MNHEY and CDR2 SMNVEV (reference sequence). CDR3 nucleotides: TGTGCCAGCAAGCTCTACACCGGGGAGCTGTTTTTT. This codes for CASKLYTGELFF.